This T cell receptor beta chain was identified in a study of blood T cell repertoires in COVID-19. Study information: Both acute and convalescent COVID-19 samples were obtained from the United States, Italy and Spain. In each case, the material was cDNA or gDNA derived from T cells, B-cell-depleted T cells, or PBMCs.

Trimming pared 0 bases from V and 6 bases from J, leaving 9 bases between. Germline values: CDR1 MNHNS, CDR2 SASEGT. The CDR3 is 15 amino acids. In the source study's methods: Amplification from reference gene primers served as the basis for estimated nucleated cell counts. Clones were sequenced by immunoSEQ multiplex PCR, and TCRdb holds only the in-frame ones, with some missing. That table is the source of V, J and clone size, and D and trimming were worked out from the DNA. The sample contains 170,000 or so clones, over 75% of which appear only once. Recovered status applied to Cohort 3 donors who had two consecutive negative PCRs. It also applied to those with clearance or with symptom resolution.

The V gene is TRBV6-1, the J gene TRBJ1-6; the D gene is possibly TRBD1 (5 bases). The source of this sequence is a young woman who had recovered from COVID-19. Sequenced sample: PBMCs or T cells enriched from blood (not recorded which). CDR3 sequence (DNA): TGTGCCAGCAGTGAAGCGCGGGGGGGTAATTCACCCCTCCACTTT. It translates to CASSEARGGNSPLHF.